These 21 T cell receptor beta chains came from one sample sequenced in a study of shared clonotypes between healthy human individuals. The table came from immunoSEQ multiplex PCR; TCRdb's copy has only in-frame clones and leaves some out. The sample lists around 500,000 clones, approximately 80% occurring once. Sample: PBMCs. The receptors stem from a woman in her thirties or forties in good health. Some clones in this sample may be carry-over from other donors' samples.

This chain connects TRBV12-2 to TRBJ2-3; the D call of TRBD1 is as the table states it, not checked on the DNA. TRBV12-2 is given as a pseudogene. This CDR3 contains 13 residues. The DNA of the CDR3 is TGTGCAAGTCGCTTAGGACACACAGATACGCAGTATTTT. It is translated as CASRLGHTDTQYF.

The DNA for the CDR3 is TGTGCCAGCAGTCCCGGAGGACAGACCTCCTACGAGCAGTACTTC. The encoded protein is CASSPGGQTSYEQYF. This sequence joins TRBV28 and TRBJ2-5; D might be TRBD1 (6 bases). The DNA matches TRBJ2-7 better at its end, which makes the J call doubtful. The CDR3 sequence is 15 residues long. Germline CDR1 reads MDHEN; CDR2 reads SYDVKM.

The chain carries TRBV9 and TRBJ2-1, with TRBD1 matching over 12 bases. The CDR3 totals 16 residues. The V gene end was trimmed by 4 bases and the J gene end by 6 bases; junction bases not matched to a gene: 8. From germline, CDR1 is SGDLS and CDR2 YYNGEE. CDR3 residues: CASSFTGTGGPNEQFF. As DNA, the CDR3 is TGTGCCAGCAGCTTCACCGGGACAGGGGGCCCCAATGAGCAGTTCTTC.

The V gene is TRBV10-3, the J gene TRBJ1-2, with D uncertain. The CDR3 runs to 13 residues. Germline values: CDR1 ENHRY, CDR2 SYGVKD. V lost 1 base to trimming and J lost 8 bases, with 11 bases between them. The CDR3 loop reads CAISEFEERGYTF. The CDR3 bases are TGTGCCATCAGTGAGTTTGAAGAACGGGGCTACACCTTC.

The chain couples TRBV7-2 to TRBJ1-2; D is ambiguous. Trimming shortened V by 5 bases and J by 3 bases, and 13 bases separated the two germline ends. Germline V lookup: CDR1 SGHTA, CDR2 FQGNSA. The CDR3 is 14 residues long. DNA of the CDR3: TGTGCCAGCAGCGCCTCTCTATCTGACTATGGCTACACCTTC. Residues: CASSASLSDYGYTF.

The chain links TRBV7-6 to TRBJ2-6; D remains ambiguous. Germline CDR1 SGHVS, CDR2 FNYEAQ. The ends were cut back, 5 bases at V and 0 bases at J, with 5 bases in the middle. CDR3 length: 14 residues. CDR3: CASSAPSGANVLTF. CDR3 bases: TGTGCCAGCAGCGCACCCTCTGGGGCCAACGTCCTGACTTTC.

The chain joins TRBV7-6 to TRBJ2-7; 9 bases fit TRBD2. CDR3 size: 16 residues. The V segment lost 5 bases and the J segment 6 bases; nucleotides outside the gene matches: 14. Germline V gives CDR1 SGHVS, CDR2 FNYEAQ. As DNA, the CDR3 is TGTGCCAGCAGCAAACAGGGTAGCGGGAGTAGGGGCGAGCAGTACTTC. This encodes CASSKQGSGSRGEQYF. Using reference TRBV7-6 and TRBJ2-7 for the parts outside the CDR3, the full variable domain is GAGVSQSPRYKVTKRGQDVALRCDPISGHVSLYWYRQALGQGPEFLTYFNYEAQQDKSGLPNDRFSAERPEGSISTLTIQRTEQRDSAMYRCASSKQGSGSRGEQYFGPGTRLTVT.

This clone was seen repeatedly, ten times or more. Other DNA variants within this sample encode the same CDR3. The V gene is TRBV6-4, the J gene TRBJ1-5, with D unresolved. V gave up 6 bases and J gave up 3 bases, with 9 bases separating them. This CDR3 has 13 residues. Looked up from germline, CDR1 is MRHNA and CDR2 is SNTAGT. The CDR3 region is CASSREINQPQHF. The CDR3 DNA reads as TGTGCCAGCAGCCGGGAAATCAATCAGCCCCAGCATTTT.

The V gene is TRBV6-5, the J gene TRBJ2-2; TRBD2 agrees at 7 bases. Germline V gene sequence: CDR1 MNHEY, CDR2 SVGAGI. V lost 2 bases and J lost 6; bases outside the gene matches: 6. The CDR3 totals 15 residues. CDR3 loop: CASSYGGSGAGELFF. CDR3 nucleotide sequence: TGTGCCAGCAGTTACGGCGGGAGTGGGGCCGGGGAGCTGTTTTTT.

This clone was counted between two and nine times. This sequence joins TRBV30 and TRBJ2-5; D unclear. V was cut by 5 bases and J by 2 bases, with 9 bases left in between. Germline CDR1 reads GTSNPN; CDR2 reads SVGIG (reference sequence). This CDR3 is built from 12 residues. The CDR3 DNA is TGTGCCTGGGGATTCCCACAAGAGACCCAGTACTTC. Encoded protein: CAWGFPQETQYF.

This chain uses TRBV7-8 with TRBJ2-1, with D perhaps TRBD1 or TRBD2 (5 bases each). The CDR3 contains 14 residues. Germline lookup yields CDR1 SGHVS and CDR2 FQNEAQ. The V gene lost 7 bases and the J gene lost 6 bases, with 16 bases spanning the gap. The CDR3 region has the DNA TGTGCCAGCACCCTACGGAGTGGGGGCAATGAGCAGTTCTTC. Translation: CASTLRSGGNEQFF.

This chain uses TRBV4-1 with TRBJ2-7, with D perhaps matching TRBD2 (5 bases). The V gene's germline CDR1 is MGHRA and CDR2 YSYEKL. There are 13 residues in the CDR3. The ends were cut back, 4 bases at V and 1 base at J, with 8 bases in the middle. CDR3 coding DNA: TGCGCCAGCAGCCCAACTAGGTCCTACGAGCAGTACTTC. It encodes CASSPTRSYEQYF.

The V and J genes are TRBV5-1 and TRBJ2-1, with 7 bases matching TRBD2. The V gene's germline CDR1 is SGHRS and CDR2 YFSETQ. The J segment lost 1 base and the V segment lost 2 bases, leaving 6 bases of the junction unmatched. The CDR3 has 16 residues. CDR3 bases: TGCGCCAGCAGCTTAGACTTAGCGGGTTCCTACAATGAGCAGTTCTTC. Translated, it gives CASSLDLAGSYNEQFF.

CDR3 sequence: CSVVGVQGPSGYTF. CDR3 in DNA: TGCAGCGTTGTAGGTGTCCAGGGGCCGAGTGGCTACACCTTC. The chain uses TRBV29-1 and TRBJ1-2; TRBD1 is a possible D gene (6 bases). V lost 4 bases, J lost 7 bases, and 19 bases lay in between. The CDR3 extends over 14 amino acids. Germline-derived CDR1 and CDR2 are SQVTM and ANQGSEA.

This chain connects TRBV7-3 to TRBJ1-2, with 9 bases matching TRBD1. CDR1 is SGHTA, CDR2 FQGTGA, per germline. V shed 5 bases, J shed 7 bases, and the junction held 5 bases outside the gene matches. This CDR3 contains 13 residues. The CDR3 reads CASSPDRGSGYTF. In DNA form, the CDR3 reads TGTGCCAGCAGCCCGGACAGGGGCTCTGGCTACACCTTC.

In this sample, this clone turned up a few times. The J gene is TRBJ1-1, the V gene TRBV2, with D hard to call. The germline V gene has CDR1 SNHLY and CDR2 FYNNEI. The CDR3 runs to 13 residues. Trimming stripped 4 bases from V and 5 bases from J, with 11 bases between. CDR3 sequence reads: CASSVAGETEAFF. The CDR3 nucleotides read TGTGCCAGCAGTGTAGCAGGAGAAACTGAAGCTTTCTTT.

V usage is TRBV6-6 and J usage is TRBJ2-2, with D possibly being TRBD1 (6 bases). Germline values: CDR1 MNHNY, CDR2 SVGAGI (reference sequence). The CDR3 runs 14 residues. The V end lost 2 bases, the J end lost 6 bases, and 10 bases lay between the germline ends. CDR3 residues: CASSYHSGAGELFF. The CDR3 DNA is TGTGCCAGCAGTTACCACTCAGGGGCCGGGGAGCTGTTTTTT.

On this clone itself: One junction end does not reproduce the germline sequence, and a read error may be involved. This chain connects TRBV29-1 to TRBJ1-2; 7 bases align to TRBD1. In germline, CDR1 is SQVTM, CDR2 ANQGSEA. The CDR3 consists of 12 residues. The CDR3 DNA sequence: TGCAGCGTTGGGCAGGGGGAGCGTGGCCACACCTTC. It encodes CSVGQGERGHTF. The variable domain in full, with the rest retrieved from reference TRBV29-1 and TRBJ1-2, is SAVISQKPSRDICQRGTSLTIQCQVDSQVTMMFWYRQQPGQSLTLIATANQGSEATYESGFVIDKFPISRPNLTFSTLTVSNMSPEDSSIYLCSVGQGERGHTFGSGTRLTVV.

V and J are TRBV10-1 and TRBJ1-1, with unresolved D. The V gene lost 6 bases and the J gene lost 0 bases, with 8 bases spanning the gap. The CDR3 consists of 13 residues. Per the germline V gene, CDR1 is WNHNN and CDR2 is SYGVQD (reference sequence). CDR3 DNA: TGCGCCAGCAGCCAAGACTTGAACACTGAAGCTTTCTTT. Its protein is CASSQDLNTEAFF.

The rearrangement uses TRBV5-4 and TRBJ2-1, with 7 bases matching TRBD2. The junction had 14 bases not matched to a gene; V was cut back by 3 bases and J by 5 bases. CDR1 SGHNT and CDR2 YYREEE come from the germline V gene (reference sequence). The CDR3 has 17 residues. CDR3 in DNA: TGTGCCAGCAGCTCCCCCCCCTTGGCGGGAGAGAACAATGAGCAGTTCTTC. Amino acid sequence: CASSSPPLAGENNEQFF.

V and J are TRBV11-2 and TRBJ2-3; D is unresolved. V gave up 2 bases and J gave up 6 bases, with 12 bases separating them. CDR3 length: 14 amino acids. Germline V gene data show CDR1 as SGHAT and CDR2 as FQNNGV. CDR3 DNA: TGTGCCAGCAGCTTAATACCTTGGGCGGATACGCAGTATTTT. Its translation: CASSLIPWADTQYF.